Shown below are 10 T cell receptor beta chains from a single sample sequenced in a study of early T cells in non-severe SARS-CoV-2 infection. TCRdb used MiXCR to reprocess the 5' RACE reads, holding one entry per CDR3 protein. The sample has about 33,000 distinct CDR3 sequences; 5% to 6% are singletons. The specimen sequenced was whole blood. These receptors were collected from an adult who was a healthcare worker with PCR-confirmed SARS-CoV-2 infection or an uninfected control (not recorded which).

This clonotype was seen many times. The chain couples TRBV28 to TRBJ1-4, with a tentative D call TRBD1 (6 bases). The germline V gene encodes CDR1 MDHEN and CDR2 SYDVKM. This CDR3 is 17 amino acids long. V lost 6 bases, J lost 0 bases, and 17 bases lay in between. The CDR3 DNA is TGTGCCAGCAGGGGGAGGACAGTCACTGCAACTAATGAAAAACTGTTTTTT. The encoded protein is CASRGRTVTATNEKLFF.

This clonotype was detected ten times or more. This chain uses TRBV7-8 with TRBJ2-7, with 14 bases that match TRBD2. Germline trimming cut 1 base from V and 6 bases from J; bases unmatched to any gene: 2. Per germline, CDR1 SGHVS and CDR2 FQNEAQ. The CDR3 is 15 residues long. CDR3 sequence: CASSLGLAGGFEQYF. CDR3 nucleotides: TGTGCCAGCAGCTTAGGACTAGCGGGGGGGTTCGAGCAGTACTTC.

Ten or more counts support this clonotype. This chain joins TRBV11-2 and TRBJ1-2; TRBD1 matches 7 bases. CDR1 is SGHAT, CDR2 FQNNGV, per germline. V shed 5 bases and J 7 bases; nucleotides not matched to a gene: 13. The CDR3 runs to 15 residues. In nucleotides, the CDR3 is TGTGCCAGCAGCCTACTAACAGGGGCCCCCGGTGGCTACACCTTC. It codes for CASSLLTGAPGGYTF.

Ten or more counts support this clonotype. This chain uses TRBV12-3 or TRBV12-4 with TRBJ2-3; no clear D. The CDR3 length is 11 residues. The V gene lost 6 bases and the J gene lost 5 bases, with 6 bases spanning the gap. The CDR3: CASSPQDTQYF. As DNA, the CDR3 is TGTGCCAGCAGCCCCCAAGATACGCAGTATTTT.

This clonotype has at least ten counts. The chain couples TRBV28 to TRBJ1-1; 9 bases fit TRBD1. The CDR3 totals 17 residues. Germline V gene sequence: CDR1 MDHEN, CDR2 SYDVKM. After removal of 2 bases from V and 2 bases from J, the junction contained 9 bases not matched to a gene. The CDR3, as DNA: TGTGCCAGCAGTTTACTCGGGACAGGGCGGGTAAACACTGAAGCTTTCTTT. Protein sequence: CASSLLGTGRVNTEAFF.

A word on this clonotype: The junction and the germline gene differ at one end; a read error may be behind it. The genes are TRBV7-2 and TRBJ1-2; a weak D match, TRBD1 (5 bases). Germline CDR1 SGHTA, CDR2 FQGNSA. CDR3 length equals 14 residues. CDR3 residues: CAGSLSAAGKGYTF. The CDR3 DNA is TGTGCCGGCAGCTTATCTGCGGCAGGGAAAGGCTACACCTTC.

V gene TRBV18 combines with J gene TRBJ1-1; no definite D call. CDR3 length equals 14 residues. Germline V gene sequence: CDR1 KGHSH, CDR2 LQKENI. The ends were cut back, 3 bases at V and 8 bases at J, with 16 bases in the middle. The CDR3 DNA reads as TGTGCCAGCTCACCGGGGAGGGCGACGGGGGAAGCTTTCTTT. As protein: CASSPGRATGEAFF.

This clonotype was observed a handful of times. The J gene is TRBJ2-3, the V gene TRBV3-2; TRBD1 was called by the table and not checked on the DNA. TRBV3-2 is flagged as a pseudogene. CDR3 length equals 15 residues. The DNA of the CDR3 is TGTGCCATCCCTTGGGACAGGGAATCCACAGATACGCAGTATTTT. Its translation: CAIPWDRESTDTQYF.

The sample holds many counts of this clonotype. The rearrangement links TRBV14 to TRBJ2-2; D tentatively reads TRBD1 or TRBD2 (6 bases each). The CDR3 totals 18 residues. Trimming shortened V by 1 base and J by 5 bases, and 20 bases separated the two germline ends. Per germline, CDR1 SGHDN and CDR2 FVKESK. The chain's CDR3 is CASSQVRWLPGATGELFF. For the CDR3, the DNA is TGTGCCAGCAGCCAAGTAAGGTGGCTACCGGGGGCAACCGGGGAGCTGTTTTTT.

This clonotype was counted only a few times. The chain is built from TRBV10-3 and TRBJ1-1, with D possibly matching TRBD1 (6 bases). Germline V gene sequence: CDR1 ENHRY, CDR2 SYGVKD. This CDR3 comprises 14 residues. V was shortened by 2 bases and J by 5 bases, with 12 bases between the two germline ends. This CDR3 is CAISEGTLGTEAFF. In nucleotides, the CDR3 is TGTGCCATCAGTGAGGGGACACTGGGGACTGAAGCTTTCTTT.